These T cell receptor beta chains were read from a single sample in a study of T cells in localized non-small cell lung cancer. Sequencing used immunoSEQ multiplex PCR; TCRdb keeps in-frame clones, though not all of them. The table has approximately 2,200 clones, about a quarter seen once. The sequenced sample was normal lung tissue next to the tumor, obtained before any cancer treatment. Source of these receptors: a man aged 40 to 70 with stage III lung adenocarcinoma. Each CDR3 is given with its conserved first and last residue. D genes are given only for firm matches. Only part of the rows carry a size: once, few, many, or a class if the clone is expanded.

size | J | D | V | CDR3 | DNA
. | TRBJ1-1 | TRBD1 | TRBV6-8 | CASSSGQGRNTEAFF | TGTGCCAGCAGCTCAGGACAGGGGAGGAACACTGAAGCTTTCTTT
. | TRBJ2-5 | TRBD2 | TRBV11-3 | CASSSGTSVVGQETQYF | TGTGCCAGCAGCTCCGGGACTAGCGTCGTAGGGCAAGAGACCCAGTACTTC
few | TRBJ2-5 | TRBD2 | TRBV11-3 | CASSQTGVAGGVGTQYF | TGTGCCAGCAGCCAAACGGGGGTAGCGGGGGGCGTGGGGACCCAGTACTTC
few | TRBJ2-7 | . | TRBV6-8 | CASSDGSTGTYEQYF | TGTGCCAGCAGCGACGGATCGACAGGTACCTACGAGCAGTACTTC
. | TRBJ2-5 | . | TRBV6-8 | CASSYKYSSSAETQYF | TGTGCCAGCAGTTACAAGTACTCTTCATCGGCGGAGACCCAGTACTTC
. | TRBJ2-3 | . | TRBV11-3 | CASSLGTFASTDTQYF | TGTGCCAGCAGCTTGGGGACATTTGCTAGCACAGATACGCAGTATTTT
. | TRBJ2-5 | TRBD1 | TRBV5-1 | CASSPGTGSGETQYF | TGCGCCAGCAGTCCCGGGACAGGGTCGGGAGAGACCCAGTACTTC
medium-sized | TRBJ2-5 | TRBD1 | TRBV11-3 | CASSSTTGVETQYF | TGTGCCAGCAGCTCAACTACAGGGGTAGAGACCCAGTACTTC
medium-sized | TRBJ1-6 | . | TRBV11-3 | CASSLGVRRGSPLHF | TGTGCCAGCAGCTTAGGCGTCAGGCGGGGGTCACCCCTCCACTTT
once | TRBJ2-7 | TRBD1 | TRBV19 | CASRETGGEMGQYF | TGTGCCAGTAGGGAGACAGGGGGCGAGATGGGGCAGTACTTC
. | TRBJ2-1 | TRBD2 | TRBV9 | CASRRLAGADNEQFF | TGTGCCAGCAGGCGACTAGCGGGGGCGGACAATGAGCAGTTCTTC
. | TRBJ2-2 | TRBD2 | TRBV12-5 | CASGFPGLAGGIGELFF | TGTGCTAGTGGTTTTCCAGGACTAGCGGGAGGGATCGGGGAGCTGTTTTTT
. | TRBJ2-5 | . | TRBV6-8 | CASSSHPGTQYF | TGTGCCAGCAGTTCCCATCCTGGGACCCAGTACTTC
. | TRBJ2-3 | TRBD2 | TRBV11-3 | CASSLGAAGADTQYF | TGTGCCAGCAGCTTGGGAGCGGCGGGGGCAGATACGCAGTATTTT
. | TRBJ2-7 | . | TRBV18 | CASSPSDRLQEYF | TGTGCCAGCTCACCGAGTGACAGGCTTCAGGAGTACTTC
. | TRBJ2-7 | TRBD1 | TRBV11-3 | CASSPTGGIWYSEQYF | TGTGCCAGCAGCCCCACAGGGGGCATATGGTACTCCGAGCAGTACTTC
. | TRBJ2-6 | TRBD2 | TRBV6-7 | CASSEIAGDWGANVLTF | TGTGCCAGCAGTGAAATTGCGGGGGACTGGGGGGCCAACGTCCTGACTTTC